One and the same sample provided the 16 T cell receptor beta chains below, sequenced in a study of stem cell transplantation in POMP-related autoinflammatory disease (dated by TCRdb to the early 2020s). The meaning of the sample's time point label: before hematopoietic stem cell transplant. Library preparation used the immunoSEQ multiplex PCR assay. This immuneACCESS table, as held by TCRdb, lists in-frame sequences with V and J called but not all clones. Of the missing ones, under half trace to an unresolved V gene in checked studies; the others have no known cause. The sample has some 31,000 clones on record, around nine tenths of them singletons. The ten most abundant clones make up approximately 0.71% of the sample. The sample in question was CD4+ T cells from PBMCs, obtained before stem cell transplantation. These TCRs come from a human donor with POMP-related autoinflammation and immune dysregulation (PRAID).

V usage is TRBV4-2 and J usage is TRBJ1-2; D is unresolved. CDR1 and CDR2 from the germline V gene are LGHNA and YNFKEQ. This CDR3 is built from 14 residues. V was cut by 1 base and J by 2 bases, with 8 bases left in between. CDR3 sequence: CASSQGGYNYGYTF. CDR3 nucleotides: TGTGCCAGCAGCCAAGGAGGGTACAACTATGGCTACACCTTC.

The CDR3 loop reads CASKANSPLHF. DNA of the CDR3: TGTGCCAGCAAGGCTAATTCACCCCTCCACTTT. This chain uses TRBV6-1 with TRBJ1-6; D is unresolved. The germline V gene has CDR1 MNHNS and CDR2 SASEGT. V shed 7 bases and J shed 6 bases, with 4 bases lying between them. CDR3 length: 11 residues.

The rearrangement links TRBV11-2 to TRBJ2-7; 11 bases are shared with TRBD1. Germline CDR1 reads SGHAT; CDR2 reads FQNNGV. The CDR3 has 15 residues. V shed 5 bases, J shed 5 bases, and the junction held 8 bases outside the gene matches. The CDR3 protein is CASSRWTGGRDEQYF. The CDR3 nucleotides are TGTGCCAGCAGCCGCTGGACAGGGGGCCGCGACGAGCAGTACTTC.

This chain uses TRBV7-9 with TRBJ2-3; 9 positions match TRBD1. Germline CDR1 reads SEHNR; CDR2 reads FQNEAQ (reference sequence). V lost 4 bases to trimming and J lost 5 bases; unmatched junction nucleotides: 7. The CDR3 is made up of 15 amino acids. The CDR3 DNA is TGTGCCAGCAGCTCTTGGACAGGGGAGGGAGATACGCAGTATTTT. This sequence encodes CASSSWTGEGDTQYF.

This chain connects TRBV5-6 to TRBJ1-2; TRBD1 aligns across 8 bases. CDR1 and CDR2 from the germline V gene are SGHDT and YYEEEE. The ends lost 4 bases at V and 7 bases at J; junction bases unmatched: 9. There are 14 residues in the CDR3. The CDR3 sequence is CASSPSGTGLGYTF. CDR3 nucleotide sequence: TGTGCCAGCAGCCCCTCCGGGACAGGTCTTGGCTACACCTTC.

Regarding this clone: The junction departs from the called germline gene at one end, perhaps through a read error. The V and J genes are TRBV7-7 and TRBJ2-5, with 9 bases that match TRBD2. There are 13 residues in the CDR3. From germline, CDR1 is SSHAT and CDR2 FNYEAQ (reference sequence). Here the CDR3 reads CASSLLAGETQYF. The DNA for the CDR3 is TGTGCTAGCAGCTTACTAGCGGGAGAGACCCAGTACTTC.

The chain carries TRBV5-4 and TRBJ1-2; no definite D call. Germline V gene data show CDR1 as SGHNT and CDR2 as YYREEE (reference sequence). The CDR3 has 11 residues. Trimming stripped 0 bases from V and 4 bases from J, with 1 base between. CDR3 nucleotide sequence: TGTGCCAGCAGCTTGGCCTATGGCTACACCTTC. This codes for CASSLAYGYTF. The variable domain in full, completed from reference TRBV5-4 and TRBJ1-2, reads ETGVTQSPTHLIKTRGQQVTLRCSSQSGHNTVSWYQQALGQGPQFIFQYYREEENGRGNFPPRFSGLQFPNYSSELNVNALELDDSALYLCASSLAYGYTFGSGTRLTVV.

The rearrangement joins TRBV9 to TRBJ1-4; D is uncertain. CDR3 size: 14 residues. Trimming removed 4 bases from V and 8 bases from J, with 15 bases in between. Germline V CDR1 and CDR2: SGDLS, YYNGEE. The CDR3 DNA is TGTGCCAGCAGCCCAAACCCCCGGGAAGAAAAACTGTTTTTT. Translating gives CASSPNPREEKLFF.

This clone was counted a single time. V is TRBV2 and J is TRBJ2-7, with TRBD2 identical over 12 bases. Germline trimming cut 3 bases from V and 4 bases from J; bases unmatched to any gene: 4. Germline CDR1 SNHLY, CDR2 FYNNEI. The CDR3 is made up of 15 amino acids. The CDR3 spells CASSDLAGGSYEQYF. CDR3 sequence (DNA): TGTGCCAGCAGTGATCTAGCGGGAGGGTCGTACGAGCAGTACTTC.

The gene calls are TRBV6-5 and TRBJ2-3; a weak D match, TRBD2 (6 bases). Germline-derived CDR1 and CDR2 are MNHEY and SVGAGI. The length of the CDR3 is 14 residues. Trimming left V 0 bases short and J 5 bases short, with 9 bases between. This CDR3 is CASSYSLGGDTQYF. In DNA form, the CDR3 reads TGTGCCAGCAGTTACTCGTTGGGGGGAGATACGCAGTATTTT.

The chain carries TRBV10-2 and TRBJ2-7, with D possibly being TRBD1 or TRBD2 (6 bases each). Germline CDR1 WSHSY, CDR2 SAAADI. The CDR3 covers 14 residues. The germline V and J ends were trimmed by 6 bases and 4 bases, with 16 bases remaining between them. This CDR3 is CASSKGGIVYEQYF. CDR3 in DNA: TGCGCCAGCAGCAAGGGGGGAATCGTTTACGAGCAGTACTTC.

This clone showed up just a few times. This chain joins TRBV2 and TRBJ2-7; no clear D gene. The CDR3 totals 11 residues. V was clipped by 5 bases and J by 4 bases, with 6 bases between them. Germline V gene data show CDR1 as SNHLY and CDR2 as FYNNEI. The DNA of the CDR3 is TGTGCCAGCAGTCCACTTTACGAGCAGTACTTC. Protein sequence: CASSPLYEQYF.

The CDR3, as DNA: TGTGCCAGCAGCTTCACAGGGAACACTGAAGCTTTCTTT. Protein product: CASSFTGNTEAFF. The chain combines TRBV7-3 with TRBJ1-1, with D maybe TRBD1 (5 bases). V dropped 3 bases and J dropped 1 base, with 6 bases sitting between them. The CDR3 loop spans 13 amino acids. Germline assignment: CDR1 SGHTA and CDR2 FQGTGA. The complete variable domain, with remaining parts taken from reference TRBV7-3 and TRBJ1-1, reads GAGVSQTPSNKVTEKGKYVELRCDPISGHTALYWYRQSLGQGPEFLIYFQGTGAADDSGLPNDRFFAVRPEGSVSTLKIQRTERGDSAVYLCASSFTGNTEAFFGQGTRLTVV.

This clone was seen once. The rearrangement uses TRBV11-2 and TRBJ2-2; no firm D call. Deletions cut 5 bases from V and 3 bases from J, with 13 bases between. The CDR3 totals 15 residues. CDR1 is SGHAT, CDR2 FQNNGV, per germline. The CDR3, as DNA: TGTGCCAGCAGCCCCTCTAGGCTGGACACCGGGGAGCTGTTTTTT. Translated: CASSPSRLDTGELFF.

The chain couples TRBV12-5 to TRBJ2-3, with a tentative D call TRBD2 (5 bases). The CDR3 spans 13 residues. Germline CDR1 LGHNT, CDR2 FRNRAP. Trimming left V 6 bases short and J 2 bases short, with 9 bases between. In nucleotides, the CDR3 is TGTGCTAGTGGGCCGGACTTCACAGATACGCAGTATTTT. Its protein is CASGPDFTDTQYF.

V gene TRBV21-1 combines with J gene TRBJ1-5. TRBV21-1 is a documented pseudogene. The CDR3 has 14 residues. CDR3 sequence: CASSKDWGNQPQHF. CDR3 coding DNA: TGTGCCAGCAGCAAAGACTGGGGAAATCAGCCCCAGCATTTT.